This T cell receptor beta chain was sequenced in a study of blood T cell repertoires in COVID-19. Under the authors' procedure: Researchers report that nucleated cell counts were estimated from reference gene primer amplification. Repertoires were generated with immunoSEQ multiplex PCR, while TCRdb's copy carries only in-frame clones and drops some. Clone size and V and J calls were adopted from that table, with D and trimming inferred from the DNA. The repertoire includes tens of thousands of clones, 83% of them detected once, and about 6.5% sits in the top ten. The specimen sequenced was peripheral blood. The receptor was isolated from a woman in her sixties or seventies with acute or convalescent COVID-19.

The CDR3 DNA follows: TGCGCCAGCAGCCAGATCAGAAATTCACCCCTCCACTTT. As protein: CASSQIRNSPLHF. The chain joins TRBV5-1 to TRBJ1-6, with no clear D. This CDR3 has 13 residues. Germline CDR1 reads SGHRS; CDR2 reads YFSETQ. V gave up 4 bases and J gave up 7 bases, with 9 bases separating them.